The clone carrying this T cell receptor beta chain was seen a handful of times. Its antigen is currently unknown. Attachment of unique molecular identifiers to individual cDNA molecules was performed. TCRdb re-called the 5' RACE reads with MiXCR, one entry per CDR3 protein. The sample has more than 20,000 distinct CDR3 sequences; approximately 5% are singletons. The record originates from a study of early T cells in non-severe SARS-CoV-2 infection. Study-level information: Sequencing was performed on bulk RNA from unsorted whole blood, leaving chains unpaired.

Study conclusions and caveats: VDJdb matching, biased toward anti-spike CD8 responses, missed private and CD4 specificities.

Sequenced: whole blood. The source is an adult who was a healthcare worker with PCR-confirmed SARS-CoV-2 infection or an uninfected control (not recorded which).

The CDR3 DNA follows: TGCGCCAGCAGCGGACTACGCACAGATACGCAGTATTTT. As protein: CASSGLRTDTQYF. This chain joins TRBV5-1 and TRBJ2-3; D perhaps matches TRBD2 (6 bases). This CDR3 region has 13 residues. Per germline, CDR1 SGHRS and CDR2 YFSETQ. V was pared by 4 bases and J by 1 base, with 7 bases between.